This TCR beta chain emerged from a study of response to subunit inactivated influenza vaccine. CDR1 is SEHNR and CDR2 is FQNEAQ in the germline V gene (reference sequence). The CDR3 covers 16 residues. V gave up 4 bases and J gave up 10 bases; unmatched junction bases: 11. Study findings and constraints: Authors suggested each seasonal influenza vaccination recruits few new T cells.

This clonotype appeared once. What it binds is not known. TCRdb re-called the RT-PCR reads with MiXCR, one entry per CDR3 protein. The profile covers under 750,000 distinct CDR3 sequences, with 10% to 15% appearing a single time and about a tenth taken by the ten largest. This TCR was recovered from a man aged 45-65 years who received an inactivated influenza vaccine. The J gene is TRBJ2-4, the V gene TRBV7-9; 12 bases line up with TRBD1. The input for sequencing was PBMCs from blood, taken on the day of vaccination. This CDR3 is CASSSGTGGPRRIQYF. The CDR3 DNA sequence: TGTGCCAGCAGCTCCGGGACAGGGGGCCCCCGTAGAATTCAGTACTTC.